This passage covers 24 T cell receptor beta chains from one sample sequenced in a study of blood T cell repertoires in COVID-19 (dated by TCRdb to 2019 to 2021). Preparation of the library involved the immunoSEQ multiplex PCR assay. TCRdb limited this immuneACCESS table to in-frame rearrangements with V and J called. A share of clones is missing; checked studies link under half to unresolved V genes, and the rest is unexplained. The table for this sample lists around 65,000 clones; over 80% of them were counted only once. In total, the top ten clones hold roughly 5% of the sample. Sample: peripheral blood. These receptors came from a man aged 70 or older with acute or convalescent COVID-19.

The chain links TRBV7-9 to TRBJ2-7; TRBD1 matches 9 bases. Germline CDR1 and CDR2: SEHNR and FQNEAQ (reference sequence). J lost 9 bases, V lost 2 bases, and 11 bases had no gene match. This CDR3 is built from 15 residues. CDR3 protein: CASSLLMGTGIVQYF. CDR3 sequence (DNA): TGTGCCAGCAGCTTATTAATGGGGACAGGGATTGTGCAGTACTTC.

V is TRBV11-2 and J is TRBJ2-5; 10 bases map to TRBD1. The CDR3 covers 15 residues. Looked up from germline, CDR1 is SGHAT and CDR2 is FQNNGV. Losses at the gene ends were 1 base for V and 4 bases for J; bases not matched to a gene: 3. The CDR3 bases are TGTGCCAGCAGCTTAGGTGACAGGGGGCGAGAGACCCAGTACTTC. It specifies CASSLGDRGRETQYF.

The CDR3 spells CASSRGGAADTQYF. CDR3 bases: TGCGCCAGCAGCCGGGGAGGGGCGGCAGATACGCAGTATTTT. J is TRBJ2-3 and V is TRBV5-1, with 7 bases fitting TRBD2. The CDR3 spans 14 residues. The V gene end was trimmed by 4 bases and the J gene end by 4 bases; junction bases not matched to a gene: 6. Germline values: CDR1 SGHRS, CDR2 YFSETQ.

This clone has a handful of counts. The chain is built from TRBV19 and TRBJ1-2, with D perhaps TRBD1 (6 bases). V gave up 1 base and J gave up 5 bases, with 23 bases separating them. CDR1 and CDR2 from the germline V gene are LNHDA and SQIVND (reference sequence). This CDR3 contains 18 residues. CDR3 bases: TGTGCCAGTAGTATAGCCCGACAGAAAGGGCCCAGGGGTTATGGCTACACCTTC. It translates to CASSIARQKGPRGYGYTF.

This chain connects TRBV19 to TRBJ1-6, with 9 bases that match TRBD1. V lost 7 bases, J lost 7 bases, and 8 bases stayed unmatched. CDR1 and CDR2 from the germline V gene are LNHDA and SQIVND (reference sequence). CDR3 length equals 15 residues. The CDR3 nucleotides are TGTGCCAGTACCGCCAGACAGGGGGGGAATTCACCCCTCCACTTT. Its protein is CASTARQGGNSPLHF.

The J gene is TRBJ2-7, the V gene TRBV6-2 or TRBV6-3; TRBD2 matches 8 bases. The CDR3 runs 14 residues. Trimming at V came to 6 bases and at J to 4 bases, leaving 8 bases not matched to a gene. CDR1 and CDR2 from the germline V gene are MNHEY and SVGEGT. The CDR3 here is CASSLSGGGYEQYF. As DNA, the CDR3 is TGTGCCAGCAGCCTCTCCGGGGGGGGTTACGAGCAGTACTTC.

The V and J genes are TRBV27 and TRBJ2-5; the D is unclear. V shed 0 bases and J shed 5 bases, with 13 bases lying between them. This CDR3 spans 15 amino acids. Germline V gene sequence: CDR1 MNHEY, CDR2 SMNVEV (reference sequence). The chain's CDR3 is CASSLSLARQETQYF. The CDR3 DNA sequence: TGTGCCAGCAGTTTATCGTTAGCTCGTCAGGAGACCCAGTACTTC.

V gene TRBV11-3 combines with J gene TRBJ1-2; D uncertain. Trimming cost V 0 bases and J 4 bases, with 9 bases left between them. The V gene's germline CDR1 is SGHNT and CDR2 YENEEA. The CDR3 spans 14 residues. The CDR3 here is CASSLDGGGYGYTF. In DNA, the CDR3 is TGTGCCAGCAGCTTAGACGGAGGTGGCTATGGCTACACCTTC.

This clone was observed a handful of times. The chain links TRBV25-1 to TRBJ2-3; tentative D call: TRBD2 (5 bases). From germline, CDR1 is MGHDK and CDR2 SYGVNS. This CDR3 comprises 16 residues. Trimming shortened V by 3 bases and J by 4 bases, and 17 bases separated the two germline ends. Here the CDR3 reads CASSDRSSGIPDTQYF. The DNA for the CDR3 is TGTGCCAGCAGTGACCGTAGCAGCGGCATCCCAGATACGCAGTATTTT.

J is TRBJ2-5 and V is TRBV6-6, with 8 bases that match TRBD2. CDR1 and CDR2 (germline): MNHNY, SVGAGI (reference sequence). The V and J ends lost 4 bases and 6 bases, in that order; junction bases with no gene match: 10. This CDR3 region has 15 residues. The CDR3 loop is CASSSGTSNVQTQYF. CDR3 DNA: TGTGCCAGCAGTTCCGGGACTAGTAATGTGCAGACCCAGTACTTC.

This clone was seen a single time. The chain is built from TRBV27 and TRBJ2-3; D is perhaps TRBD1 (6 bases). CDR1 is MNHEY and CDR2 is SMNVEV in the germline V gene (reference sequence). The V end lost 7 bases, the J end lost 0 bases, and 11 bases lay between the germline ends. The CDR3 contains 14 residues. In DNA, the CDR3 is TGTGCCAGCACCTTAAGGGGGAGCACAGATACGCAGTATTTT. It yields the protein CASTLRGSTDTQYF.

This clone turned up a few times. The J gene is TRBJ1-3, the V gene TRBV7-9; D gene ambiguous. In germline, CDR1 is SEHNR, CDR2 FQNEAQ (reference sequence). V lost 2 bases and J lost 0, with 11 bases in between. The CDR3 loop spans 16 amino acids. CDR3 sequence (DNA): TGTGCCAGCAGCTTACCCGGCGGCCTCTCTGGAAACACCATATATTTT. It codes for CASSLPGGLSGNTIYF.

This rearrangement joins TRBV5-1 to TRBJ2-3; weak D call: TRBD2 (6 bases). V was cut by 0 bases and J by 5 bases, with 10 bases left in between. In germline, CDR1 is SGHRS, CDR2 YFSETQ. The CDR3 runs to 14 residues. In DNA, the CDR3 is TGCGCCAGCAGCTTGGGGGACTCCGGAGATACGCAGTATTTT. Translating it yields CASSLGDSGDTQYF.

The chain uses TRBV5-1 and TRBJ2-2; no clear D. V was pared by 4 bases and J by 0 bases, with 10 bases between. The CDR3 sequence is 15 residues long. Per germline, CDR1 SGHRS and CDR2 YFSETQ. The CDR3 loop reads CASSIPTTNTGELFF. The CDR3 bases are TGCGCCAGCAGCATACCGACAACGAACACCGGGGAGCTGTTTTTT.

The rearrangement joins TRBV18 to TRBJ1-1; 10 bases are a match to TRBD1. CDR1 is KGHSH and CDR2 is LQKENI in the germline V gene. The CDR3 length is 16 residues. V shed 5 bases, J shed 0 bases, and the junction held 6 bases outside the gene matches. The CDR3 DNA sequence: TGTGCCAGCTCAATTGGGACAGGGGAGTTGAACACTGAAGCTTTCTTT. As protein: CASSIGTGELNTEAFF.

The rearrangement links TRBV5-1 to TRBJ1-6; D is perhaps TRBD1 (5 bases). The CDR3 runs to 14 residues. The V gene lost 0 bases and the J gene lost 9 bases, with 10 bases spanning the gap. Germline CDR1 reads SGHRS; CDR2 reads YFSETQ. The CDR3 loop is CASSLVGGGSPLHF. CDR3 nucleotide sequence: TGCGCCAGCAGCTTGGTGGGGGGGGGTTCACCCCTCCACTTT.

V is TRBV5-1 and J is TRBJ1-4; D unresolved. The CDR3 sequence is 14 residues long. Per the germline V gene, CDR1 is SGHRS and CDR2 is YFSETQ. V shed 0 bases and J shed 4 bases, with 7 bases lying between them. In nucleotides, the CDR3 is TGCGCCAGCAGCTTGGATCAGAATAATGAAAAACTGTTTTTT. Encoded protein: CASSLDQNNEKLFF.

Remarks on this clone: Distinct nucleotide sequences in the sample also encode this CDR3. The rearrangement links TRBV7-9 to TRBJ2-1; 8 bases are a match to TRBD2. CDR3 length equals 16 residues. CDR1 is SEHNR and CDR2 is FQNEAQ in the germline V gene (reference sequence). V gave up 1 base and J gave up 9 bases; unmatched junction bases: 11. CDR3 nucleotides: TGTGCCAGCAGCTTAGGCCTCGCGGGGGGCCGGGGTGAGCAGTTCTTC. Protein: CASSLGLAGGRGEQFF.

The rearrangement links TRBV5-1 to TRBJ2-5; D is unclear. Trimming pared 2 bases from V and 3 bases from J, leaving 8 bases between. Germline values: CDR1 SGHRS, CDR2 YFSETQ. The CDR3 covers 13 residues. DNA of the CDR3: TGCGCCAGCAGCTTTAGACACGAAGAGACCCAGTACTTC. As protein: CASSFRHEETQYF.

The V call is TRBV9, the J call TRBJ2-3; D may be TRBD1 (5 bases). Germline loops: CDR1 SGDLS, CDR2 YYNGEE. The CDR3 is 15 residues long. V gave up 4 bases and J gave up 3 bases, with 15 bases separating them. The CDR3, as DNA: TGTGCCAGCAGCTCCCGGACATTAATAACAGATACGCAGTATTTT. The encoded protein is CASSSRTLITDTQYF.

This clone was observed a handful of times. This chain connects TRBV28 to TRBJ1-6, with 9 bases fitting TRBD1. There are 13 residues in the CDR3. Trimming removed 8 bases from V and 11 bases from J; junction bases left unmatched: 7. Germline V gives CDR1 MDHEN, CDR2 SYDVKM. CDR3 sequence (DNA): TGTGCCAGCCTACAGGGGGCCTTAACACCCCTCCACTTT. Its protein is CASLQGALTPLHF.

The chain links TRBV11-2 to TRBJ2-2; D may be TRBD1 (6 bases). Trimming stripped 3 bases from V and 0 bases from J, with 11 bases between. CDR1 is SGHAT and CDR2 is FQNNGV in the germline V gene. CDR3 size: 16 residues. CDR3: CASSFRDTPNTGELFF. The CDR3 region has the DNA TGTGCCAGCAGCTTCAGGGACACACCGAACACCGGGGAGCTGTTTTTT.

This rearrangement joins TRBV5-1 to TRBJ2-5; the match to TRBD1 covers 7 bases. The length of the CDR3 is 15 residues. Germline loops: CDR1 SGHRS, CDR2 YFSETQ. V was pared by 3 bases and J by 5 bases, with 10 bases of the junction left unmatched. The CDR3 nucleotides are TGCGCCAGCAGCTGGGAACAGGGGACCGGGGAGACCCAGTACTTC. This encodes CASSWEQGTGETQYF.

The CDR3: CASSFDQETQYF. CDR3 DNA: TGTGCCAGCAGCTTCGACCAAGAGACCCAGTACTTC. The V gene is TRBV5-4, the J gene TRBJ2-5, with unresolved D. V was shortened by 2 bases and J by 0 bases, with 2 bases between the two germline ends. Germline CDR1 and CDR2: SGHNT and YYREEE (reference sequence). This CDR3 spans 12 amino acids.